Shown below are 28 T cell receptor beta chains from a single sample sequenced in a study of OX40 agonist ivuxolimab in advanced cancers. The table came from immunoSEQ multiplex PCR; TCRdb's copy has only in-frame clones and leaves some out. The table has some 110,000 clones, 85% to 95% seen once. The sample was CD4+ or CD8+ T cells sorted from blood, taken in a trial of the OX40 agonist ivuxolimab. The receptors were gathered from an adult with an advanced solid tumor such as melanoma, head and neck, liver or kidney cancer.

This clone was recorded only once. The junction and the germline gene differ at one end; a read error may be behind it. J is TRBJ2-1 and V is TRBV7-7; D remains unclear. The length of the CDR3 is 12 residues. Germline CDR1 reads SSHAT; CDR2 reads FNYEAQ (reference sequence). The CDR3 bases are TGTGCTAGCAGCCTGGATATGGGTGAGCAGTTCTTC. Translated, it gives CASSLDMGEQFF.

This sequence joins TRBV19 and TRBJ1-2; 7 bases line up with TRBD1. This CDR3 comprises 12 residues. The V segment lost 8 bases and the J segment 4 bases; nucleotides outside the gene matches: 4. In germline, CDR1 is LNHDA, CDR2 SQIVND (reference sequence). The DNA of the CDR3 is TGTGCCAGTTTGGACAGGATCTATGGCTACACCTTC. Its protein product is CASLDRIYGYTF.

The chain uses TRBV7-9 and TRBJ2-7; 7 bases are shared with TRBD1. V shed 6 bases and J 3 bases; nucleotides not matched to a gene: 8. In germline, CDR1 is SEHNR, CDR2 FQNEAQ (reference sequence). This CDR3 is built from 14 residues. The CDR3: CASRWAGTDYEQYF. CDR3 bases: TGTGCCAGCAGATGGGCCGGGACAGACTACGAGCAGTACTTC.

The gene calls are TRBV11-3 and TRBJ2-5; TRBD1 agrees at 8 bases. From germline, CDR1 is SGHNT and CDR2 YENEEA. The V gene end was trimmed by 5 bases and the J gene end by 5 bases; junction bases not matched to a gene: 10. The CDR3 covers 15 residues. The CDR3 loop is CASSQRQGSGETQYF. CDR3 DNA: TGTGCCAGCAGCCAACGACAGGGGTCGGGTGAGACCCAGTACTTC.

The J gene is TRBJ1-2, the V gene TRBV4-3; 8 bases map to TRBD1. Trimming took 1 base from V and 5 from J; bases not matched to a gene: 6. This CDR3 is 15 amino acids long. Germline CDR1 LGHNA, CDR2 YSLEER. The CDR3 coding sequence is TGCGCCAGCAGCCAAGGTGGACAGGGACCATATGGCTACACCTTC. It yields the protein CASSQGGQGPYGYTF.

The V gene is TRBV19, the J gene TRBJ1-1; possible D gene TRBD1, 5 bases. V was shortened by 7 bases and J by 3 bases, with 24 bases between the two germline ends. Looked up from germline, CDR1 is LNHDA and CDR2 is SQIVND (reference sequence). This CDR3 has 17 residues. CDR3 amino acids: CASTDNSRAGMDTEAFF. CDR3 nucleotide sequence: TGTGCCAGTACCGATAACTCCAGGGCGGGTATGGACACTGAAGCTTTCTTT. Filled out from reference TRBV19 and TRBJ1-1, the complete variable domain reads DGGITQSPKYLFRKEGQNVTLSCEQNLNHDAMYWYRQDPGQGLRLIYYSQIVNDFQKGDIAEGYSVSREKKESFPLTVTSAQKNPTAFYLCASTDNSRAGMDTEAFFGQGTRLTVV.

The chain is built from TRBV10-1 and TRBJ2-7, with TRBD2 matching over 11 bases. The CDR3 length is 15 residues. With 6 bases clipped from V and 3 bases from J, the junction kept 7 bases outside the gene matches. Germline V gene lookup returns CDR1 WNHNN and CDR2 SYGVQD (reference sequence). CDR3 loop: CASSPGTSGDYEQYF. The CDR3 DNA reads TGCGCCAGCAGCCCCGGGACTAGCGGAGACTACGAGCAGTACTTC.

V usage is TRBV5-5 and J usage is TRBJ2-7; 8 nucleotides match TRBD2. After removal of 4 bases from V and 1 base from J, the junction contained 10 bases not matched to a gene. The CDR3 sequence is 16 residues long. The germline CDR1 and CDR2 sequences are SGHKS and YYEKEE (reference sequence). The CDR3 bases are TGTGCCAGCAGCCGGACTACTAGCGGTGATTCCTACGAGCAGTACTTC. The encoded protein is CASSRTTSGDSYEQYF.

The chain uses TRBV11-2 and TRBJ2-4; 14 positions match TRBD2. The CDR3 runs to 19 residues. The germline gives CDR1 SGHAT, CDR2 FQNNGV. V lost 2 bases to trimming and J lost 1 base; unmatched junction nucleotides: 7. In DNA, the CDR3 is TGTGCCAGCAGCTTATCCGGACTAGCGGGAGGAATGGCCAAAAACATTCAGTACTTC. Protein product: CASSLSGLAGGMAKNIQYF.

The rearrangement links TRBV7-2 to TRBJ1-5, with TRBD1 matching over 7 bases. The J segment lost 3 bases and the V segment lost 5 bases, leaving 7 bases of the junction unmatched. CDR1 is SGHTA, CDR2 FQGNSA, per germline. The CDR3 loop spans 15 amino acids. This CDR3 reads CASSPDRMANQPQHF. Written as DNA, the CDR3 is TGTGCCAGCAGCCCGGACAGGATGGCCAATCAGCCCCAGCATTTT.

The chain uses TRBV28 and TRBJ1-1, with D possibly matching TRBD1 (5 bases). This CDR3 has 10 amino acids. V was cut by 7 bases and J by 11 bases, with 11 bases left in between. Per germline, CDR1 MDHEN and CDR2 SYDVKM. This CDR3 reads CASTGVVAFF. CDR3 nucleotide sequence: TGTGCCAGCACGGGGGTGGTCGCTTTCTTT.

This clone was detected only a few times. DNA of the CDR3: TGTGCCAGCAGCGCAAGGGACAGGGGCTCCGGGGAGCTGTTTTTT. Its protein is CASSARDRGSGELFF. The chain has TRBV9 and TRBJ2-2; TRBD1 matches 10 bases. The junction had 5 bases not matched to a gene; V was cut back by 3 bases and J by 6 bases. The CDR3 has 15 amino acids. Germline CDR1 and CDR2: SGDLS and YYNGEE.

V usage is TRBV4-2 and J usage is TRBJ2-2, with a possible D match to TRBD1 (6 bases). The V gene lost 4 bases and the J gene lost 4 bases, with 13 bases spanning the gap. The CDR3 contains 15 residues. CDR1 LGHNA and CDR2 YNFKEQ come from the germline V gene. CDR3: CASSPQGIRTGELFF. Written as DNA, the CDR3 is TGTGCCAGCAGCCCACAGGGAATTCGCACCGGGGAGCTGTTTTTT.

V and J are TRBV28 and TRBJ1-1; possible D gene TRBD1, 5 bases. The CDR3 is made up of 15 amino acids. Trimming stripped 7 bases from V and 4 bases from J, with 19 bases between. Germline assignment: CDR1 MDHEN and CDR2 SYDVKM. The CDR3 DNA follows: TGTGCCAGCACAACCTGGGGGGGAAGGGGCACTGAAGCTTTCTTT. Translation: CASTTWGGRGTEAFF.

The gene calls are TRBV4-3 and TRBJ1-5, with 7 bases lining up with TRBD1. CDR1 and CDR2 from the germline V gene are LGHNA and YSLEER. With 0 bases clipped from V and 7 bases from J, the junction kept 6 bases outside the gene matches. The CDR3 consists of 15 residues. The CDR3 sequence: CASSQDLGQTQPQHF. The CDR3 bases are TGCGCCAGCAGCCAAGATTTGGGACAGACACAGCCCCAGCATTTT.

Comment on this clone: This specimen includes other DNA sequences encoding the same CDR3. The chain's CDR3 is CASSLALAGNTGELFF. The CDR3 DNA reads TGCGCCAGCAGCTTGGCCTTAGCGGGGAACACCGGGGAGCTGTTTTTT. The gene calls are TRBV5-1 and TRBJ2-2; 7 nucleotides line up with TRBD2. The germline CDR1 and CDR2 sequences are SGHRS and YFSETQ. The CDR3 extends over 16 amino acids. The V gene end was trimmed by 0 bases and the J gene end by 1 base; junction bases not matched to a gene: 3.

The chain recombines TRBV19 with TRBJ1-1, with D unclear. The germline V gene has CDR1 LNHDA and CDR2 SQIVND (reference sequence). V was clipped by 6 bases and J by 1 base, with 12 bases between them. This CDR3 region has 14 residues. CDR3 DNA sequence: TGTGCCAGTAGCGGCCGGGGAGAGAACACTGAAGCTTTCTTT. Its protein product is CASSGRGENTEAFF. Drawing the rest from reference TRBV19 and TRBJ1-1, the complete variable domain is DGGITQSPKYLFRKEGQNVTLSCEQNLNHDAMYWYRQDPGQGLRLIYYSQIVNDFQKGDIAEGYSVSREKKESFPLTVTSAQKNPTAFYLCASSGRGENTEAFFGQGTRLTVV.

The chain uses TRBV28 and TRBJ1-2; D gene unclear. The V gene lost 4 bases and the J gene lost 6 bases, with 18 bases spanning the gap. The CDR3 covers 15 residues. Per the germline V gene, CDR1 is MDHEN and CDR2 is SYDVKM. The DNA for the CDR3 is TGTGCCAGCAGTTCCATCCCGACATTGTTCGATGGCTACACCTTC. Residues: CASSSIPTLFDGYTF.

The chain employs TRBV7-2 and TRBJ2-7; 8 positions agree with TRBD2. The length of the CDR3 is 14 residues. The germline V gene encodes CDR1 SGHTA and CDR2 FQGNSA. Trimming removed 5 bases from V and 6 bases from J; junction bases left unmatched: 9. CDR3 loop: CASSLGGSGTEQYF. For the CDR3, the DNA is TGTGCCAGCAGCCTGGGGGGTAGCGGGACCGAGCAGTACTTC.

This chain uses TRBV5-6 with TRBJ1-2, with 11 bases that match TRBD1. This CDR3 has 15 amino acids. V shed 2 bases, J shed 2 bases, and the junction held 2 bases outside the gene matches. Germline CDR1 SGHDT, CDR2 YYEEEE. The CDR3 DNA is TGTGCCAGCAGCTTTTGGGACAGGGGGAACTATGGCTACACCTTC. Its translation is CASSFWDRGNYGYTF.

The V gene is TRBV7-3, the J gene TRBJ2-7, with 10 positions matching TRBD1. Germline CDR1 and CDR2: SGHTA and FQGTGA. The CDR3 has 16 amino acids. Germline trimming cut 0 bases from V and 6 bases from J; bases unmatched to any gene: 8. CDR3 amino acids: CASSLTPLGQGGEQYF. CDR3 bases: TGTGCCAGCAGCTTAACCCCCCTTGGACAGGGGGGCGAGCAGTACTTC. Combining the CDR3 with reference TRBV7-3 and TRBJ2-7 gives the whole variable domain GAGVSQTPSNKVTEKGKYVELRCDPISGHTALYWYRQSLGQGPEFLIYFQGTGAADDSGLPNDRFFAVRPEGSVSTLKIQRTERGDSAVYLCASSLTPLGQGGEQYFGPGTRLTVT.

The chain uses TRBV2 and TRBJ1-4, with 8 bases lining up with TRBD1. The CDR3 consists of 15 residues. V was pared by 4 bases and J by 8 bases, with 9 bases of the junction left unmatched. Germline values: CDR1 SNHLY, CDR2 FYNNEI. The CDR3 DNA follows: TGTGCCAGCAGTGGAGGACAGGGTGGCGGCGAAAAACTGTTTTTT. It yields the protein CASSGGQGGGEKLFF.

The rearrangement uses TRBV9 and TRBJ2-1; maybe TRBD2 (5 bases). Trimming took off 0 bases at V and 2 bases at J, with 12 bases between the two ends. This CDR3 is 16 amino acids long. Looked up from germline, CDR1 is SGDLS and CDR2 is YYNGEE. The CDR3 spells CASSVVRTSAYNEQFF. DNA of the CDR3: TGTGCCAGCAGCGTAGTGCGGACTTCGGCCTACAATGAGCAGTTCTTC.

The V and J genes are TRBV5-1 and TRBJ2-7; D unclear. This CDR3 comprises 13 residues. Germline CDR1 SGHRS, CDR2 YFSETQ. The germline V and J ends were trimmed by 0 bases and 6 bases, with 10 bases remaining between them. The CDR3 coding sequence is TGCGCCAGCAGCTTGGGAGTTTTTACCGAGCAGTACTTC. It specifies CASSLGVFTEQYF.

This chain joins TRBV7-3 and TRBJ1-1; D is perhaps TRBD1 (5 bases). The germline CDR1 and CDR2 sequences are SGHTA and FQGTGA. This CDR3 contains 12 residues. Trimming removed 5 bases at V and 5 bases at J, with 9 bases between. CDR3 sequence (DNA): TGTGCCAGCAGCAGGGGAAGAACTGAAGCTTTCTTT. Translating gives CASSRGRTEAFF.

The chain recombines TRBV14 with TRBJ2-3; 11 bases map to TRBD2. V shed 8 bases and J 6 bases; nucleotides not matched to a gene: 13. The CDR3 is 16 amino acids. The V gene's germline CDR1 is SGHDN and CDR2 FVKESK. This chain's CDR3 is CASALSVTSGSDTQYF. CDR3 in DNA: TGTGCCAGCGCTTTAAGTGTCACTAGCGGGAGTGATACGCAGTATTTT.

CDR3 amino acids: CASSSGLGTSAYEQYF. CDR3 sequence (DNA): TGCGCCAGCAGCTCCGGATTAGGGACTAGCGCCTACGAGCAGTACTTC. This rearrangement joins TRBV5-1 to TRBJ2-5, with 10 bases fitting TRBD2. The DNA end is a closer match to TRBJ2-7, so the J assignment may be wrong. Germline-derived CDR1 and CDR2 are SGHRS and YFSETQ. CDR3 length: 16 residues.

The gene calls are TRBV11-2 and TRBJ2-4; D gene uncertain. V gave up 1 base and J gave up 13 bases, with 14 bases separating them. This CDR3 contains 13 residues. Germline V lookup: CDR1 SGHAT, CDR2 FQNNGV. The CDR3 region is CASSLVGRQIQYF. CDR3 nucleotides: TGTGCCAGCAGCTTAGTGGGCAGGCAAATACAGTACTTC. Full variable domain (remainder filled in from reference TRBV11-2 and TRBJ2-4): EAGVAQSPRYKIIEKRQSVAFWCNPISGHATLYWYQQILGQGPKLLIQFQNNGVVDDSQLPKDRFSAERLKGVDSTLKIQPAKLEDSAVYLCASSLVGRQIQYFGAGTRLSVL.